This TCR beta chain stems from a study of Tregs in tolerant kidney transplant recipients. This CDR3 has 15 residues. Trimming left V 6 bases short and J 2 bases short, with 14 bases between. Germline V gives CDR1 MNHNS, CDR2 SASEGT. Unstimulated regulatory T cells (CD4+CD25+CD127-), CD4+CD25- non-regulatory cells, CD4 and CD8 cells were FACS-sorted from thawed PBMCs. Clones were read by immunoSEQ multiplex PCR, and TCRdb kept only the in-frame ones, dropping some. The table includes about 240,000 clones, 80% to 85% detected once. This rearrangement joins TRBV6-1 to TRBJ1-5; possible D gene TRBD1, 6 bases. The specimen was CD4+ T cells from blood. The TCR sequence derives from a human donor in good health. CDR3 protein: CASSTTGFGNQPQHF. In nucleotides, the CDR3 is TGTGCCAGCAGCACAACAGGGTTTGGCAATCAGCCCCAGCATTTT.